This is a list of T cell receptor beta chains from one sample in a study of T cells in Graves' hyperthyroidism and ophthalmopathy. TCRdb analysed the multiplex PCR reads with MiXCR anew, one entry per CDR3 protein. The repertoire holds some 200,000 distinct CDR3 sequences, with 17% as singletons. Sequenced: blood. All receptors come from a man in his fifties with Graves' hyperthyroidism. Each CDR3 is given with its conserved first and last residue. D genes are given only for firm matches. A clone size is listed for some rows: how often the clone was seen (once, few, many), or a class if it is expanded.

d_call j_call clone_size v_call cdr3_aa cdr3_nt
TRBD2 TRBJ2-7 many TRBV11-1 CASSPRGLAPREQYF TGTGCCAGCAGCCCCCGAGGACTAGCTCCAAGAGAGCAGTACTTC
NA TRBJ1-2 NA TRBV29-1 CSVEDTGRSGYTF TGCAGCGTTGAAGACACAGGGCGGAGTGGCTACACCTTC
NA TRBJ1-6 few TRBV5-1 CASSSDSGTKSSYNSPLHF TGCGCCAGCAGCTCTGACTCCGGGACAAAGAGCTCCTATAATTCACCCCTCCACTTT
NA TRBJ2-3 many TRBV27 CASSLSPEIRTDTQYF TGTGCCAGCAGTTTATCACCCGAGATCCGCACAGATACGCAGTATTTT
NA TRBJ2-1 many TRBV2 CASSPPIATGYNEQFF TGTGCCAGCAGTCCCCCGATAGCGACTGGGTACAATGAGCAGTTCTTC
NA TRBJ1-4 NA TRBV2 CASSEGGEKLFF TGTGCCAGCAGTGAAGGTGGGGAAAAACTGTTTTTT
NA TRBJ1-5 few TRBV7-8 CASSFHRDSNQPQHF TGTGCCAGCAGCTTTCATCGGGATAGCAATCAGCCCCAGCATTTT
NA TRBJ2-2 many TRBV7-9 CASSLRGPGELFF TGTGCCAGCAGCTTGAGAGGGCCCGGGGAGCTGTTTTTT
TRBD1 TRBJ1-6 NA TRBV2 CASVPVGTGNNSPLHF TGTGCCAGCGTCCCAGTCGGGACAGGAAATAATTCACCCCTCCACTTT
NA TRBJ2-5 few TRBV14 CASSQVWETQYF TGTGCCAGCAGCCAAGTGTGGGAGACCCAGTACTTC
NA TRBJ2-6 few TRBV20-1 CSAKRGASQNVLTF TGCAGTGCTAAGAGAGGTGCTAGTCAGAACGTCCTGACTTTC
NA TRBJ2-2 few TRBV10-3 CAILKGTGELFF TGTGCCATCCTTAAGGGCACCGGGGAGCTGTTTTTT
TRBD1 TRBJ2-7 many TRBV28 CASSPDRDYEQYF TGTGCCAGCAGTCCAGACAGGGACTACGAGCAGTACTTC
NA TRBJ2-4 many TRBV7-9 CALTPSVHIQYF TGTGCCCTCACCCCCTCTGTCCACATTCAGTACTTC
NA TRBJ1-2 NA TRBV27 CASSFAGSHGYTF TGTGCCAGCAGTTTCGCAGGGTCTCATGGCTACACCTTC
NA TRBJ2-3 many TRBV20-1 CSATGTDTQYF TGCAGTGCTACCGGGACAGATACGCAGTATTTT
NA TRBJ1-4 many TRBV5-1 CASSTGTLATNEKLFF TGCGCCAGCAGCACCGGGACACTTGCAACTAATGAAAAACTGTTTTTT
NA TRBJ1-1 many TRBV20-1 CSARDRWGLNTEAFF TGCAGTGCTAGAGATCGCTGGGGTTTAAACACTGAAGCTTTCTTT
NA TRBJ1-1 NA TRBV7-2 CASSLDRGMNTEAFF TGTGCCAGCAGCTTAGACCGTGGAATGAACACTGAAGCTTTCTTT
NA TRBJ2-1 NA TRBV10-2 CASRGGANYEQFF TGCGCCAGCAGGGGTGGGGCGAATTATGAGCAGTTCTTC
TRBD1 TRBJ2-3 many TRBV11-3 CASTPGDRVTDTQYF TGTGCCAGCACCCCGGGGGACAGGGTCACAGATACGCAGTATTTT
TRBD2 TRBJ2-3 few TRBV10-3 CAISGSAGGSTDTQYF TGTGCCATCAGTGGTAGCGCGGGAGGAAGCACAGATACGCAGTATTTT
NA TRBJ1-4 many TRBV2 CASRTRGGKLFF TGTGCCAGCCGCACCCGAGGGGGGAAACTGTTTTTT
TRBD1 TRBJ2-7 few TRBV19 CASRGQGDPYEQYF TGTGCCAGTAGAGGACAGGGGGATCCCTACGAGCAGTACTTC
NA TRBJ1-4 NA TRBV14 CASSHVARAWGEKLFF TGTGCCAGCAGCCACGTAGCCAGGGCGTGGGGAGAAAAACTGTTTTTT
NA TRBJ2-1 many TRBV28 CASSIDGDMVYNEQFF TGTGCCAGCAGTATAGACGGGGACATGGTGTACAATGAGCAGTTCTTC
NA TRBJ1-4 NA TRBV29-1 CSVEDPGNEKLFF TGCAGCGTTGAAGATCCAGGGAATGAAAAACTGTTTTTT
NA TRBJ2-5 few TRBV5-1 CASSREGRVTETQYF TGCGCCAGCAGCCGTGAGGGCCGGGTAACAGAGACCCAGTACTTC
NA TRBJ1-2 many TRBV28 CASSAIGQKDGYTF TGTGCCAGCAGTGCTATCGGACAGAAGGATGGCTACACCTTC
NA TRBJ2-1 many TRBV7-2 CASSLGGASGLQEQFF TGTGCCAGCAGCTTAGGGGGGGCTAGCGGTTTGCAGGAGCAGTTCTTC
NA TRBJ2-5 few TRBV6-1 CASSDGRDTETQYF TGTGCCAGCAGTGATGGCCGAGATACGGAGACCCAGTACTTC
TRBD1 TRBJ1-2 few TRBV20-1 CSASLGQNYGYTF TGCAGTGCTAGCCTGGGACAGAACTATGGCTACACCTTC
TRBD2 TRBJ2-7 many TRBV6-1 CASSSISGRVSEQYF TGTGCCAGCAGTTCCATTAGCGGGAGGGTAAGCGAGCAGTACTTC
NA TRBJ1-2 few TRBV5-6 CASSFRGRNYGYTF NA
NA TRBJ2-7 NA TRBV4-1 CASSPGIERYEQYF TGCGCCAGCAGCCCCGGGATTGAGAGATACGAGCAGTACTTC
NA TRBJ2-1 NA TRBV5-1 CASSLRAGGDNEQFF TGCGCCAGCAGCTTGCGGGCAGGAGGGGACAATGAGCAGTTCTTC
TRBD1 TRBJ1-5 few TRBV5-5 CASNLAKTGGDQPQHF TGTGCCAGCAACCTAGCCAAGACAGGGGGGGATCAGCCCCAGCATTTT
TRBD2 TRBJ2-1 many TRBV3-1 CASSQGREVEQFF TGTGCCAGCAGCCAAGGCCGGGAGGTTGAGCAGTTCTTC
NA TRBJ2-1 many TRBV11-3 CASSLVSHDNEQFF TGTGCCAGCAGCTTAGTATCCCACGACAATGAGCAGTTCTTC
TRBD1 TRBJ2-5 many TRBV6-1 CASSSQGGMETQYF TGTGCCAGCAGTTCACAGGGGGGAATGGAGACCCAGTACTTC
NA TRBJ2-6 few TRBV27 CASRNYPGANVLTF TGTGCCAGCCGAAATTATCCCGGGGCCAACGTCCTGACTTTC
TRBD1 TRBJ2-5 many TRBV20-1 CSAAQGAQQETQYF TGCAGTGCTGCCCAGGGGGCGCAGCAAGAGACCCAGTACTTC
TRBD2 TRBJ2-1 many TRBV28 CASSFSTGGYNEQFF TGTGCCAGCAGTTTTTCGACGGGAGGCTACAATGAGCAGTTCTTC
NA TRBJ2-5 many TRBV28 CASSKQGTSETQYF TGTGCCAGCAGTAAACAGGGCACCTCGGAGACCCAGTACTTC
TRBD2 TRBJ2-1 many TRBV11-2 CASSLERASGYNEQFF TGTGCCAGCAGCTTAGAAAGGGCTAGCGGATACAATGAGCAGTTCTTC